The next 10 T cell receptor beta chains were all read from a single sample in a study of molecular identifiers for immune sequencing clone quantification. MiXCR, run by TCRdb on the PCR reads, gives a single entry per CDR3 protein. The data contain around 470,000 distinct CDR3 sequences, 25% of them seen just once; the ten biggest clones take up around 0.8%. Sequenced input: naive CD8+ T cells from blood, with Jurkat cell RNA spiked in. Subset described: FACS-sorted CD8+CD4-CCR7+CD45RA+ naive T cells. Receptors originate from a human donor in good health. Some libraries in this study had Jurkat cell RNA spiked in.

The rearrangement links TRBV5-1 to TRBJ2-2, with D possibly being TRBD2 (6 bases). This CDR3 contains 15 residues. The germline CDR1 and CDR2 sequences are SGHRS and YFSETQ. Trimming pared 1 base from V and 4 bases from J, leaving 11 bases between. The DNA of the CDR3 is TGCGCCAGCAGCTTGTGGGGGGAGTTCACCGGGGAGCTGTTTTTT. Its translation is CASSLWGEFTGELFF.

This clonotype appeared many times. This chain uses TRBV7-9 with TRBJ2-3; a possible D gene is TRBD1 (5 bases). Germline V gene data show CDR1 as SEHNR and CDR2 as FQNEAQ (reference sequence). Trimming removed 1 base at V and 1 base at J, with 12 bases between. This CDR3 spans 16 amino acids. The chain's CDR3 is CASSLVGRVRTDTQYF. The CDR3 DNA is TGTGCCAGCAGCTTAGTCGGCAGGGTGCGCACAGATACGCAGTATTTT.

The chain couples TRBV18 to TRBJ2-2; D remains unclear. The CDR3 is 15 amino acids. Germline V lookup: CDR1 KGHSH, CDR2 LQKENI. V was clipped by 0 bases and J by 8 bases, with 13 bases between them. CDR3 sequence: CASSPPIAPAGELFF. CDR3 DNA sequence: TGTGCCAGCTCACCACCAATCGCACCGGCGGGGGAGCTGTTTTTT.

This chain connects TRBV27 to TRBJ2-7; D could derive from TRBD1 or TRBD2 (6 bases each). Germline CDR1 reads MNHEY; CDR2 reads SMNVEV (reference sequence). The CDR3 is 15 residues long. V was trimmed by 4 bases and J by 3 bases, leaving 16 bases between them. CDR3 bases: TGTGCCAGCAGTTCTCGCCTCGGGGGCAACTACGAGCAGTACTTC. It is translated as CASSSRLGGNYEQYF.

Points on this clonotype: An end of the junction differs from the germline gene, which may be a read error. J is TRBJ1-1 and V is TRBV2; D might be TRBD1 (5 bases). The CDR3 has 13 residues. The germline gives CDR1 SNHLY, CDR2 FYNNEI. The CDR3 coding sequence is TGTGTCAGCCGACAGATCATAAACACTGAAGCTTTCTTT. Protein sequence: CVSRQIINTEAFF.

CDR3 sequence (DNA): TGCGCCAGCAGCCAGGGCCCAGAGAATGAAAAACTGTTTTTT. This codes for CASSQGPENEKLFF. This rearrangement joins TRBV4-1 to TRBJ1-4; D is unresolved. This CDR3 has 14 amino acids. Looked up from germline, CDR1 is MGHRA and CDR2 is YSYEKL. V lost 3 bases, J lost 5 bases, and 10 bases lay in between.

This clonotype was counted ten times or more. The V gene is TRBV14, the J gene TRBJ1-6, with D possibly TRBD1 on 5 matching bases. The CDR3 spans 14 residues. V was cut by 4 bases and J by 8 bases, with 12 bases left in between. Germline V CDR1 and CDR2: SGHDN, FVKESK. CDR3 nucleotide sequence: TGTGCCAGCAGCCCACCCGGGGGGGATTCACCCCTCCACTTT. Protein product: CASSPPGGDSPLHF.

The chain recombines TRBV4-3 with TRBJ2-3, with 7 bases aligning to TRBD2. This CDR3 comprises 18 residues. The junction had 14 bases not matched to a gene; V was cut back by 3 bases and J by 2 bases. Looked up from germline, CDR1 is LGHNA and CDR2 is YSLEER. In DNA, the CDR3 is TGCGCCAGCAGCCAGGACCGAAGCGGGACGCTCTACACAGATACGCAGTATTTT. It yields the protein CASSQDRSGTLYTDTQYF.

This clonotype was observed a handful of times. The chain joins TRBV28 to TRBJ2-6, with no clear D. CDR1 is MDHEN and CDR2 is SYDVKM in the germline V gene. V dropped 3 bases and J dropped 0 bases, with 12 bases sitting between them. This CDR3 contains 17 residues. CDR3 sequence reads: CASSLGIVNSGANVLTF. As DNA, the CDR3 is TGTGCCAGCAGTTTGGGCATAGTAAACTCTGGGGCCAACGTCCTGACTTTC.

As concerns this clonotype: The junction departs from germline at one end; a sequencing error may be responsible. The V and J genes are TRBV11-2 and TRBJ2-1; the D is unclear. The CDR3 contains 14 residues. Germline values: CDR1 SGHAT, CDR2 FQNNGV. The CDR3 DNA reads as TGTGCCGGCAGCATCTTTATGGGGAACAATGAGCAGTTCTTC. The encoded protein is CAGSIFMGNNEQFF. The whole variable domain, filled in from reference TRBV11-2 and TRBJ2-1, reads EAGVAQSPRYKIIEKRQSVAFWCNPISGHATLYWYQQILGQGPKLLIQFQNNGVVDDSQLPKDRFSAERLKGVDSTLKIQPAKLEDSAVYLCAGSIFMGNNEQFFGPGTRLTVL.